This TCR beta chain emerged from a study of blood T cells in healthy people across ages. A second roughly 6 to 11 cycle PCR used barcoded and J-beta primers. One entry per CDR3 protein, called by TCRdb with MiXCR from the 5' RACE reads. Among over 1,500,000 distinct CDR3 sequences listed, about 39% were seen once. V dropped 6 bases and J dropped 2 bases, with 11 bases sitting between them. The CDR3 is made up of 14 amino acids. Germline V gives CDR1 MDHEN, CDR2 SYDVKM. The sequence was collected from a human donor in good health. V and J are TRBV28 and TRBJ2-1; unclear D gene. Sequencing used blood. CDR3 sequence (DNA): TGTGCCAGCAGCGGCGGTGGGCCCTACAATGAGCAGTTCTTC. It translates to CASSGGGPYNEQFF.